Sequencing of this TCR beta chain was carried out in a study of T cell changes during pregnancy in multiple sclerosis. The CDR3 has 15 amino acids. J lost 6 bases, V lost 0 bases, and 3 bases had no gene match. Germline CDR1 is LGHNA and CDR2 is YNFKEQ. Some clones are missing from TCRdb's copy, which holds only in-frame ones; the method was immunoSEQ multiplex PCR. The sample comprises over 50,000 clones, 85% to 90% of which are singletons, and about 5% rests with the top ten. Only a few counts were recorded for this clone. The sequencing input was peripheral blood from another person, used as feeder cells. This sequence was found in a human donor whose cells served as feeder cells for cultures in a pregnancy study. J is TRBJ2-1 and V is TRBV4-2; TRBD1 agrees at 9 bases. CDR3 residues: CASSQDETGGNEQFF. CDR3 sequence (DNA): TGTGCCAGCAGCCAAGACGAGACAGGGGGCAATGAGCAGTTCTTC.